These 9 T cell receptor beta chains were all obtained from the same sample, sequenced in a study of control samples from healthy donors and cancer patients. Data came from immunoSEQ multiplex PCR; TCRdb stores just in-frame clones and leaves some out. Of about 170,000 clones in the sample, roughly 94% were seen once. The sample consisted of blood. The origin of the receptors is a woman younger than 35 in good health.

This rearrangement joins TRBV19 to TRBJ1-3; D may be TRBD1 (5 bases). V lost 6 bases and J 2 bases, leaving 11 bases between the germline ends. Germline V gene data show CDR1 as LNHDA and CDR2 as SQIVND (reference sequence). CDR3 length equals 14 residues. CDR3 bases: TGTGCCAGTAGCCTAGGACAAACTGGAAACACCATATATTTT. Protein product: CASSLGQTGNTIYF.

The rearrangement links TRBV24-1 to TRBJ2-5; maybe TRBD2 (6 bases). Germline V gene sequence: CDR1 KGHDR, CDR2 SFDVKD. CDR3 length: 15 residues. The V gene lost 3 bases and the J gene lost 4 bases, with 14 bases spanning the gap. CDR3 nucleotide sequence: TGTGCCACCAGTGATGGAGGGGCCCGGGGAGAGACCCAGTACTTC. Residues: CATSDGGARGETQYF.

The V gene is TRBV2, the J gene TRBJ1-2; 7 bases fit TRBD1. The germline gives CDR1 SNHLY, CDR2 FYNNEI. V lost 0 bases, J lost 5 bases, and 6 bases stayed unmatched. This CDR3 contains 15 residues. CDR3 sequence reads: CASSEALQGGYGYTF. CDR3 DNA: TGTGCCAGCAGTGAAGCGCTTCAGGGGGGGTATGGCTACACCTTC.

CDR3 DNA sequence: TGTGCCAGCAGTTACTCGTCTAGGACAGTTAATGAAAAACTGTTTTTT. Translated: CASSYSSRTVNEKLFF. J is TRBJ1-4 and V is TRBV6-5; D might be TRBD1 (6 bases). Looked up from germline, CDR1 is MNHEY and CDR2 is SVGAGI. CDR3 length: 16 residues. V was shortened by 0 bases and J by 4 bases, with 12 bases between the two germline ends.

The chain employs TRBV5-4 and TRBJ2-3; maybe TRBD2 (6 bases). The germline CDR1 and CDR2 sequences are SGHNT and YYREEE (reference sequence). V was pared by 1 base and J by 2 bases, with 17 bases between. The CDR3 consists of 17 residues. Written as DNA, the CDR3 is TGTGCCAGCAGCTTGTATTCCGGCGGGGAGGACACAGATACGCAGTATTTT. Protein product: CASSLYSGGEDTDTQYF.

V is TRBV18 and J is TRBJ1-2; D is uncertain. Germline V gene data show CDR1 as KGHSH and CDR2 as LQKENI. Trimming removed 1 base from V and 1 base from J, with 10 bases in between. The CDR3 has 15 amino acids. The CDR3 DNA follows: TGTGCCAGCTCACCACTTACCAGTGTTAACTATGGCTACACCTTC. The encoded protein is CASSPLTSVNYGYTF.

The CDR3 loop is CASIPLGRINQPQHF. Here the CDR3 DNA reads TGTGCCAGCATCCCCCTGGGACGGATCAATCAGCCCCAGCATTTT. V is TRBV28 and J is TRBJ1-5; D possibly corresponds to TRBD1 (5 bases). In germline, CDR1 is MDHEN, CDR2 SYDVKM. The CDR3 contains 15 residues. Trimming took off 7 bases at V and 3 bases at J, with 16 bases between the two ends.

V usage is TRBV28 and J usage is TRBJ1-4; a weak D match, TRBD1 (5 bases). The CDR3 totals 14 residues. V was pared by 4 bases and J by 4 bases, with 10 bases between. The germline V gene has CDR1 MDHEN and CDR2 SYDVKM. The CDR3 is CASSSQGLNEKLFF. The CDR3 DNA reads as TGTGCCAGCAGTTCCCAGGGCCTTAATGAAAAACTGTTTTTT.

The genes are TRBV2 and TRBJ1-4; D call uncertain. V lost 1 base, J lost 8 bases, and 14 bases lay in between. The length of the CDR3 is 15 residues. Germline lookup yields CDR1 SNHLY and CDR2 FYNNEI. CDR3 bases: TGTGCCAGCAGTGAAGATCCGGTCGTGCGCGAAAAACTGTTTTTT. This codes for CASSEDPVVREKLFF.